There are a few counts of the clone carrying this T cell receptor beta chain. The antigen remains undetermined. This sample is part of a study of T-cell reconstitution after alpha-beta-depleted transplantation in children. Germline V lookup: CDR1 SGHRS, CDR2 YFSETQ. The ends lost 5 bases at V and 5 bases at J; junction bases unmatched: 5. CDR3 length equals 13 residues. The study's findings and limits: One year post-transplant, T-cell counts and diversity were largely derived from T cells produced anew. Reportedly, alpha-beta T cells present about two months post-transplant originated from several hundred expanded clones of graft origin. Some patients' high day-60 TCRbeta diversity was traced to surviving recipient T cells and thymic progenitors.

Unique molecular identifiers featured in how the TCRbeta library was prepared. TCRdb itself ran the PCR reads through MiXCR, one entry per CDR3 protein. Here the sample spans a few hundred thousand distinct CDR3 sequences, roughly 7% being singletons. The sequenced sample was PBMCs, obtained before TCRalphabeta/CD19-depleted stem cell transplant. The chain recombines TRBV5-1 with TRBJ2-5; TRBD2 aligns across 8 bases. The clonotype comes from a boy under 10 years old with acute lymphoblastic leukemia, due to receive a stem cell transplant. The DNA for the CDR3 is TGCGCCAGCAGGCCCGGGGGGGCGGAGACCCAGTACTTC. It codes for CASRPGGAETQYF.